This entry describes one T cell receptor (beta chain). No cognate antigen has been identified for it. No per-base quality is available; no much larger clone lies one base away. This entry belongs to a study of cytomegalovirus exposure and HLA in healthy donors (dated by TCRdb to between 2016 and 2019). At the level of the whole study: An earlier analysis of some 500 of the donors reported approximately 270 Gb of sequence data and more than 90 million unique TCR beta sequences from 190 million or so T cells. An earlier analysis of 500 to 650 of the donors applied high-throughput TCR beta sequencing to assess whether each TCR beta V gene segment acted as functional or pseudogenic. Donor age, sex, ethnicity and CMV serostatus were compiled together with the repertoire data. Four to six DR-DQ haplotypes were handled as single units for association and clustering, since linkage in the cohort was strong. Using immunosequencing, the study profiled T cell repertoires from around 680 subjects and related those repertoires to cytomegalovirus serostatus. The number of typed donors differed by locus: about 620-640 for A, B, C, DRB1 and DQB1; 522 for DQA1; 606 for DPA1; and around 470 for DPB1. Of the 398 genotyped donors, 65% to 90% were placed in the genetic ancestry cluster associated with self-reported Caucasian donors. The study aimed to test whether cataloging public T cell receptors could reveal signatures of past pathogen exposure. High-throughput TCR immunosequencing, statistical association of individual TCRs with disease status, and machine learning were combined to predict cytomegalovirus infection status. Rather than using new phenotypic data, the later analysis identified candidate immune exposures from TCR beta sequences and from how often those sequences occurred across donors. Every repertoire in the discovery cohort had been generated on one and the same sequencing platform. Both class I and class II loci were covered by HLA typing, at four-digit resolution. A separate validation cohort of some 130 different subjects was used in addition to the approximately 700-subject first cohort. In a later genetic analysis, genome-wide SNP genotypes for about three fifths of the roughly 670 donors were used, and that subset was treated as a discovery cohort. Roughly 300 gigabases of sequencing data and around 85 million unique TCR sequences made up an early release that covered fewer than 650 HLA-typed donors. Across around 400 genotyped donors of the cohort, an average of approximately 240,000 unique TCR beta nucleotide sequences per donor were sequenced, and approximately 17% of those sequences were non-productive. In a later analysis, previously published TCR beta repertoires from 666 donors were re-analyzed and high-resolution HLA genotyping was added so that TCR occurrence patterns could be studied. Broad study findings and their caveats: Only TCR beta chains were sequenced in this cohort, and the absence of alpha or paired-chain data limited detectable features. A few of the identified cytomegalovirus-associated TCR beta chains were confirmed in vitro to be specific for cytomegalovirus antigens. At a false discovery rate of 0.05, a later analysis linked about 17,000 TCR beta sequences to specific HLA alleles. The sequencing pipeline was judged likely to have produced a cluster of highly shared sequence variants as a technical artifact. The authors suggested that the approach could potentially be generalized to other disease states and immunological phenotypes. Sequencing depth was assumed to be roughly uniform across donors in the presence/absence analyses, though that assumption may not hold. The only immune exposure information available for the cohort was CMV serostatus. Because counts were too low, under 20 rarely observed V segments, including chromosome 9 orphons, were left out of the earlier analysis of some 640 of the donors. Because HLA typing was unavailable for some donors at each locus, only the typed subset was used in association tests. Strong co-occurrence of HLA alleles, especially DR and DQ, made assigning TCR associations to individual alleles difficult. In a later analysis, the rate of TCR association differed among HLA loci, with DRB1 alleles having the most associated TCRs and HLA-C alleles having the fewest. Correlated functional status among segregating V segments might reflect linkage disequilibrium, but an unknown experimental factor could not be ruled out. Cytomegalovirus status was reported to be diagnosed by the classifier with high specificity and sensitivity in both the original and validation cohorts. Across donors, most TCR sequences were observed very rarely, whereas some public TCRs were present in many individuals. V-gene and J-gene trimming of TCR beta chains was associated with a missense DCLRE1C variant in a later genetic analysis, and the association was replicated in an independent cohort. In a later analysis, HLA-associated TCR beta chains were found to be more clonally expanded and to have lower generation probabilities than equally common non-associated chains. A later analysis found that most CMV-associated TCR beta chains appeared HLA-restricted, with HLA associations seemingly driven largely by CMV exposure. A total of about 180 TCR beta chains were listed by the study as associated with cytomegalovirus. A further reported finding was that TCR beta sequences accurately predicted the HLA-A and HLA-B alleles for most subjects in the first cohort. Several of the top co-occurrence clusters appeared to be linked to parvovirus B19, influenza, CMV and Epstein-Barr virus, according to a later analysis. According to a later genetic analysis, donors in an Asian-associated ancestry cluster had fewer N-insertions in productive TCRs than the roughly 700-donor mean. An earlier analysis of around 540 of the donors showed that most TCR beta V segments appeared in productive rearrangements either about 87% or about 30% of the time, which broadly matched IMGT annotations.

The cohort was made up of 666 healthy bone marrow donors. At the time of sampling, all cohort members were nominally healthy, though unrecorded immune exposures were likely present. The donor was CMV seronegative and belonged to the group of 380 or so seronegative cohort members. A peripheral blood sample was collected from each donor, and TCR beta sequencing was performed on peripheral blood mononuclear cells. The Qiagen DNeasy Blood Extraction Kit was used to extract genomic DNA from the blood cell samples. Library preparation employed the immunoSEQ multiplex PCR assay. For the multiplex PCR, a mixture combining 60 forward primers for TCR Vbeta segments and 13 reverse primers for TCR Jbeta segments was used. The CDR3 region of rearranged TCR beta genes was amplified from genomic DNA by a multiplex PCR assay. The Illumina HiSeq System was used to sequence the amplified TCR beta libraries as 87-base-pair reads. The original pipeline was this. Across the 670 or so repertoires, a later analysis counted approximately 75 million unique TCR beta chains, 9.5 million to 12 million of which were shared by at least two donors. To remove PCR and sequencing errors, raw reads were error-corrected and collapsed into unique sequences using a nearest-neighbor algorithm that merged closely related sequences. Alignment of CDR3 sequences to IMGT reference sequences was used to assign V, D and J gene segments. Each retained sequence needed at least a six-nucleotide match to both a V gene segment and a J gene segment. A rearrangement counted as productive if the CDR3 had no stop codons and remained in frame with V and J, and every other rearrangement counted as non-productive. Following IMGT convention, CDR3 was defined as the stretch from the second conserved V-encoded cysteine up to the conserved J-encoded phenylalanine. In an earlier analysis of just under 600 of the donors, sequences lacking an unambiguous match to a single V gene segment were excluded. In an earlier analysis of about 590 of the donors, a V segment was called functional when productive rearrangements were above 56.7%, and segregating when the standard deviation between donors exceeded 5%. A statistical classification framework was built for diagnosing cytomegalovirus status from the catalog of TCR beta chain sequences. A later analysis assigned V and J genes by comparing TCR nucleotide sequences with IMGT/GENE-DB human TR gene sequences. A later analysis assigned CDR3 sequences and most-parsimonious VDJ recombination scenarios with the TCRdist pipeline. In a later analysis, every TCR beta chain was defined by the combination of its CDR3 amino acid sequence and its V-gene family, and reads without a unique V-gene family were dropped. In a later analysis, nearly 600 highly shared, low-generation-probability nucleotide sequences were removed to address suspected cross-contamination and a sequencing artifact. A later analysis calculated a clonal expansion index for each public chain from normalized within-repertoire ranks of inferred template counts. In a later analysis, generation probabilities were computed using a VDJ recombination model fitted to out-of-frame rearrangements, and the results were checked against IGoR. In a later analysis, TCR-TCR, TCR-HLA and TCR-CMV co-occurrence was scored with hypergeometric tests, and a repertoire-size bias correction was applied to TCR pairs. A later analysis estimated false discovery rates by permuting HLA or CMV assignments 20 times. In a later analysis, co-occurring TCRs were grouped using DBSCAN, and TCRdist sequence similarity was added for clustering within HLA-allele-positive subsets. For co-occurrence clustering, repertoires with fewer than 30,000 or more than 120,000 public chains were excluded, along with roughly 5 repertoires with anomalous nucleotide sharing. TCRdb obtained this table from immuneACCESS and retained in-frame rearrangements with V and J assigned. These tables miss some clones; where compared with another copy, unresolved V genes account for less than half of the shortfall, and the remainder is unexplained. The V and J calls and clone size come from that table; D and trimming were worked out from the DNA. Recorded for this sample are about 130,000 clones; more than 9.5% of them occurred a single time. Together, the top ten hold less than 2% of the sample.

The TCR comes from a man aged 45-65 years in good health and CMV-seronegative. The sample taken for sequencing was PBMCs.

This receptor has the CDR3 CASSRQANTGELFF. Here is the DNA: TGTGCCAGCAGCCGACAGGCGAACACCGGGGAGCTGTTTTTT. The rearranged segments are TRBV7-3 and TRBJ2-2; tentative D gene TRBD1, with 6 bases matching. CDR3 length: 14 amino acids, cysteine to phenylalanine. The DNA shown is the 42-base CDR3, in frame from base 1. Sequences SGHTA (CDR1) and FQGTGA (CDR2) are obtained from the germline V gene. V drops 5 bases and J drops 0 bases, leaving 7 bases in between.